Presented here are 2 T cell receptor beta chains from one specimen sequenced in a study of a mutant IDH1 vaccine in newly diagnosed glioma. As for time point: baseline, week 1 (first vaccination visit). Treatment denoted: pre-vaccination baseline after standard-of-care therapy. Measured with immunoSEQ multiplex PCR; TCRdb has only the in-frame clones, and not every one. This sample has around 87,000 clones; around 82% occur once, and the top ten carry approximately 8%. Sequences were derived from PBMCs, sampled from a glioma patient treated with radiotherapy, temozolomide or both. The source of these receptors is a woman between 50 and 59 years old with glioma.

The DNA for the CDR3 is TGTGCCAGCTCACCGGACCTCAATCAGCCCCAGCATTTT. Translation gives CASSPDLNQPQHF. The chain employs TRBV18 and TRBJ1-5; D uncertain. V dropped 3 bases and J dropped 3 bases, with 6 bases sitting between them. Germline loops: CDR1 KGHSH, CDR2 LQKENI. This CDR3 spans 13 amino acids.

This chain uses TRBV9 with TRBJ2-5, with 11 positions matching TRBD1. This CDR3 contains 16 residues. Germline V gene lookup returns CDR1 SGDLS and CDR2 YYNGEE. After removal of 2 bases from V and 0 bases from J, the junction contained 3 bases not matched to a gene. The chain's CDR3 is CASSVRDRGYQETQYF. As DNA, the CDR3 is TGTGCCAGCAGCGTCCGGGACAGGGGGTACCAAGAGACCCAGTACTTC.